These 12 T cell receptor beta chains were all obtained from the same sample, sequenced in a study of cytomegalovirus exposure and HLA in healthy donors. PCR primers comprised 60 Vbeta and 13 Jbeta primers. Some clones are missing from TCRdb's copy, which holds only in-frame ones; the method was immunoSEQ multiplex PCR. The sample records about 150,000 clones, 75% to 85% being singletons. The sequenced material came from PBMCs. Receptors were obtained from a man between 25 and 39 years old in good health and CMV-seropositive.

CDR3 sequence: CASSFHSSGRLYEQYF. Here the CDR3 DNA reads TGTGCCAGCAGTTTCCACTCTAGCGGGAGATTGTACGAGCAGTACTTC. V and J are TRBV27 and TRBJ2-7, with 10 bases matching TRBD2. Germline lookup yields CDR1 MNHEY and CDR2 SMNVEV (reference sequence). J gave up 4 bases and V 3 bases, and 9 bases lay outside the gene matches. The CDR3 totals 16 residues.

V gene TRBV7-2 combines with J gene TRBJ2-3, with TRBD2 matching over 7 bases. CDR3 size: 14 residues. V was pared by 1 base and J by 5 bases, with 3 bases of the junction left unmatched. CDR1 SGHTA and CDR2 FQGNSA come from the germline V gene. The CDR3 spells CASSLGAGVDTQYF. CDR3 nucleotide sequence: TGTGCCAGCAGCTTAGGTGCGGGAGTAGATACGCAGTATTTT.

This clone was detected only once. The chain employs TRBV2 and TRBJ1-2; D might be TRBD1 (6 bases). Looked up from germline, CDR1 is SNHLY and CDR2 is FYNNEI. Trimming stripped 6 bases from V and 0 bases from J, with 11 bases between. The CDR3 is made up of 14 amino acids. In DNA form, the CDR3 reads TGTGCCAGCAGGGCGGACAGAGCTAACTATGGCTACACCTTC. Encoded protein: CASRADRANYGYTF.

This clone was counted only a few times. The J gene is TRBJ2-5, the V gene TRBV25-1, with 9 bases lining up with TRBD1. The trim removed 1 base at V and 5 bases at J, leaving 8 bases unmatched. The CDR3 is 16 residues long. The germline V gene encodes CDR1 MGHDK and CDR2 SYGVNS. The CDR3 DNA reads TGTGCCAGCAGTGAATCGGACAGGGGCCCCCCGGAGACCCAGTACTTC. This gives the protein CASSESDRGPPETQYF.

Only one count was recorded for this clone. J is TRBJ1-2 and V is TRBV5-6; D might be TRBD1 (5 bases). The V gene's germline CDR1 is SGHDT and CDR2 YYEEEE. Trimming cost V 2 bases and J 5 bases, with 25 bases left between them. This CDR3 has 18 amino acids. The CDR3, as DNA: TGTGCCAGCAGCTTCCCACCTGTGGGGGGACCCCGGGGGTATGGCTACACCTTC. Its translation is CASSFPPVGGPRGYGYTF.

The rearrangement uses TRBV11-2 and TRBJ2-7; 11 bases line up with TRBD2. Trimming at V came to 7 bases and at J to 2 bases, leaving 7 bases not matched to a gene. The germline V gene encodes CDR1 SGHAT and CDR2 FQNNGV. The CDR3 has 15 residues. As DNA, the CDR3 is TGTGCCAGCACCCGCCTAGCGGGAGGCCCCTACGAGCAGTACTTC. This codes for CASTRLAGGPYEQYF.

The chain carries TRBV29-1 and TRBJ2-7, with D possibly TRBD1 on 6 matching bases. This CDR3 has 14 residues. The germline gives CDR1 SQVTM, CDR2 ANQGSEA. The germline V and J ends were trimmed by 7 bases and 0 bases, with 16 bases remaining between them. This CDR3 is CSATLDSYSYEQYF. Here the CDR3 DNA reads TGCAGCGCCACCCTGGACAGCTACTCCTACGAGCAGTACTTC.

Comments on this clone: An end of the junction differs from the germline gene, which may be a read error. The rearrangement links TRBV7-9 to TRBJ1-1, with 7 positions matching TRBD1. This CDR3 has 16 residues. Germline CDR1 is SEHNR and CDR2 is FQNEAQ (reference sequence). Here the CDR3 reads CSSTTVGQRMNTEAFF. DNA for the CDR3: TGTTCCAGCACCACAGTGGGACAGAGAATGAACACTGAAGCTTTCTTT.

This chain uses TRBV19 with TRBJ1-1, with TRBD1 matching over 7 bases. The CDR3 totals 15 residues. V lost 5 bases to trimming and J lost 1 base; unmatched junction nucleotides: 7. CDR1 is LNHDA and CDR2 is SQIVND in the germline V gene (reference sequence). For the CDR3, the DNA is TGTGCCAGTAGTGGCCGACAGGGTGAGAACACTGAAGCTTTCTTT. Protein product: CASSGRQGENTEAFF.

A remark on this clone: A junction boundary mismatches the germline segment, possibly from a read error. The genes are TRBV7-9 and TRBJ2-1; the match to TRBD2 covers 9 bases. This CDR3 spans 17 amino acids. The germline gives CDR1 SEHNR, CDR2 FQNEAQ (reference sequence). CDR3 loop: CSSSLAQTSGEENEQFF. The CDR3 DNA reads as TGTTCCAGCAGCTTAGCGCAGACTAGCGGAGAGGAGAATGAGCAGTTCTTC.

This clone came up once. V and J are TRBV12-2 and TRBJ1-1; the D call of TRBD1 is as the table states it, not checked on the DNA. TRBV12-2 is designated a pseudogene. CDR3 size: 13 residues. CDR3 loop: CASRPHRNTEAFF. The CDR3 nucleotides read TGTGCAAGTCGCCCCCACAGGAACACTGAAGCTTTCTTT.

The rearrangement links TRBV19 to TRBJ2-7; 9 bases align to TRBD2. The V gene end was trimmed by 4 bases and the J gene end by 2 bases; junction bases not matched to a gene: 6. Germline V gene data show CDR1 as LNHDA and CDR2 as SQIVND (reference sequence). The CDR3 extends over 15 amino acids. CDR3 coding DNA: TGTGCCAGTAGTACAGTAGCGGGAGTCCCCTACGAGCAGTACTTC. This gives the protein CASSTVAGVPYEQYF.